This T cell receptor (beta chain) stems from a study of cytomegalovirus exposure and HLA in healthy donors. Broader study findings: In vitro data verified three CMV-associated chains as specific for CMV antigens. There were some public TCRs occurring in many donors, but most TCR sequences were rare. It was reported that the classifier diagnosed cytomegalovirus status with high specificity and sensitivity in both the original and validation cohorts.

Details on this clone: Its antigen is currently unknown.

Trimming took 5 bases from V and 6 from J, leaving 23 bases between them. The CDR3 length is 16 residues. Germline V CDR1 and CDR2: MGHDK, SYGVNS. Only in-frame clones appear in the TCRdb table, and some are missing; sequencing was by immunoSEQ multiplex PCR. The table shows roughly 270,000 clones, with around nine tenths occurring only once. Sequenced sample: PBMCs. V usage is TRBV25-1 and J usage is TRBJ2-7, with D possibly matching TRBD2 (6 bases). The TCR originated in a woman aged 18-30 years in good health and CMV-seronegative. The DNA of the CDR3 is TGTGCCAGCAGTCCCCTCCGCGGAGGGGTGTTGAGCGAGCAGTACTTC. This sequence encodes CASSPLRGGVLSEQYF.